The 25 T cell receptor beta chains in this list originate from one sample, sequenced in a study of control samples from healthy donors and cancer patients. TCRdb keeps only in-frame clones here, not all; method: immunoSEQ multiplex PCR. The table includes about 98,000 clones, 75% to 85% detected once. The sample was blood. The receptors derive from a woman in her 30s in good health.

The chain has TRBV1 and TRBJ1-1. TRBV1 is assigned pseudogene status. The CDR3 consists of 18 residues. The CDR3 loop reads CTSSQDSFPGLLDTEAFF. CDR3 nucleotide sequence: TGCACCAGCAGCCAGGACTCTTTCCCAGGGCTCTTGGACACTGAAGCTTTCTTT.

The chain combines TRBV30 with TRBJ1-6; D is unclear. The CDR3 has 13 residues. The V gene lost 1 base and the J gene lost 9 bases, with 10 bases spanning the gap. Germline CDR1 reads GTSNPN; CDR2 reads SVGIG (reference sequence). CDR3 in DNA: TGTGCCTGGAGTGGGGAGCTCCTTTCACCCCTCCACTTT. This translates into CAWSGELLSPLHF.

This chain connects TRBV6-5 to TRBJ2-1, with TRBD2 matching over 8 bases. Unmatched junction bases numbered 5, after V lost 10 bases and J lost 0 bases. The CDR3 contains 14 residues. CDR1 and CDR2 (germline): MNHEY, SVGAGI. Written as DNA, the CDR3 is TGTGCCACCCACGGGACTAGCTCCTACAATGAGCAGTTCTTC. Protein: CATHGTSSYNEQFF.

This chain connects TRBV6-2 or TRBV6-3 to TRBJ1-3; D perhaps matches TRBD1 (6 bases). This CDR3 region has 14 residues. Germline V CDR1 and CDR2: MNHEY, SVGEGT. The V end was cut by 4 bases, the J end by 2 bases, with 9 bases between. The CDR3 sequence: CASSFRGPGNTIYF. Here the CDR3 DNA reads TGTGCCAGCAGTTTTCGGGGGCCTGGAAACACCATATATTTT.

CDR3 in amino acids: CASSRGQGDVETQYF. CDR3 DNA: TGTGCCAGCAGCCGTGGACAGGGAGATGTTGAGACCCAGTACTTC. The chain recombines TRBV6-2 or TRBV6-3 with TRBJ2-5; 8 positions agree with TRBD1. Unmatched junction bases numbered 11, after V lost 6 bases and J lost 5 bases. Germline CDR1 is MNHEY and CDR2 is SVGEGT. This CDR3 spans 15 amino acids.

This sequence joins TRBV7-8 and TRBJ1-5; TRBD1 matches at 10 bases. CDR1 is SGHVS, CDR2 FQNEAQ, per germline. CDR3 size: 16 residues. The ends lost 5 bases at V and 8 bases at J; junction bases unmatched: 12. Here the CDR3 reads CASSVSGTGVPEPQHF. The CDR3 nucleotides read TGTGCCAGCAGCGTCTCCGGGACAGGGGTGCCAGAGCCCCAGCATTTT.

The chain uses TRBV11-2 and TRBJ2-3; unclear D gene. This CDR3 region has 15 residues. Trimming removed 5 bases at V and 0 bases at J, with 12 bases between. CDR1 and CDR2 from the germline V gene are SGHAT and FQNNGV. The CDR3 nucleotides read TGTGCCAGCAGCACGGCCGGGTTCAGCACAGATACGCAGTATTTT. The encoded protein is CASSTAGFSTDTQYF.

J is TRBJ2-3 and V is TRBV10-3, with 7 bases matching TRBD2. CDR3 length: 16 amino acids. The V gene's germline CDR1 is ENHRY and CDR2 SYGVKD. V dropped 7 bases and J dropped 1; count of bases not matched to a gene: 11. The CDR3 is CAIMGAGRAGTDTQYF. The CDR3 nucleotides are TGTGCCATCATGGGAGCGGGGAGGGCTGGCACAGATACGCAGTATTTT.

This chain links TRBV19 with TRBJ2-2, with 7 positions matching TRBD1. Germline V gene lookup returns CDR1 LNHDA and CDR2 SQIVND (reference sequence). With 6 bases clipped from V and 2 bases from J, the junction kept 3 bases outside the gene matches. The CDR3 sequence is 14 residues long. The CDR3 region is CASSRDRNTGELFF. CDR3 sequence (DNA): TGTGCCAGTAGCCGGGACAGAAACACCGGGGAGCTGTTTTTT.

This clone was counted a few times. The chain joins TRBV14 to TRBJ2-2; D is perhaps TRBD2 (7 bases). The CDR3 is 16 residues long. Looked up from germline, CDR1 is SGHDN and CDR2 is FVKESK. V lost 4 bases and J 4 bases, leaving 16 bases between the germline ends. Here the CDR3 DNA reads TGTGCCAGCAGCCCGTACGGGGGGCATATCACCGGGGAGCTGTTTTTT. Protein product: CASSPYGGHITGELFF.

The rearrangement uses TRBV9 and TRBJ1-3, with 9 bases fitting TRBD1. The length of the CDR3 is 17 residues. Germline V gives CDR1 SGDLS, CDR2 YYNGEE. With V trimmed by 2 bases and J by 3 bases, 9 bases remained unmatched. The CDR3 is CASSVGQGTGLGNTIYF. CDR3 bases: TGTGCCAGCAGCGTCGGACAGGGGACAGGACTTGGAAACACCATATATTTT.

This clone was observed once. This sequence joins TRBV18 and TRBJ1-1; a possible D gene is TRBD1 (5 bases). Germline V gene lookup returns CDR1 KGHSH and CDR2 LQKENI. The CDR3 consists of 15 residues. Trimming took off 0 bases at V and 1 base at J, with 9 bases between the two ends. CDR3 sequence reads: CASSPPKGENTEAFF. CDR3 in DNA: TGTGCCAGCTCACCACCGAAAGGGGAGAACACTGAAGCTTTCTTT.

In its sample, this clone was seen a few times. The CDR3 nucleotides are TGTGCCAGCAGCTCCGGGACTGAAGCTTTCTTT. Amino acid sequence: CASSSGTEAFF. The chain employs TRBV7-9 and TRBJ1-1; D remains ambiguous. This CDR3 is built from 11 residues. CDR1 SEHNR and CDR2 FQNEAQ come from the germline V gene (reference sequence). V dropped 4 bases and J dropped 5 bases, with 5 bases sitting between them.

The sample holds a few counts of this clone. As DNA, the CDR3 is TGTGCCAGTAGTGTTGCCCGGGATCAGCCCCAGCATTTT. It codes for CASSVARDQPQHF. V usage is TRBV19 and J usage is TRBJ1-5; the D is unclear. The germline V gene has CDR1 LNHDA and CDR2 SQIVND (reference sequence). The CDR3 runs to 13 residues. The V gene lost 5 bases and the J gene lost 5 bases, with 10 bases spanning the gap.

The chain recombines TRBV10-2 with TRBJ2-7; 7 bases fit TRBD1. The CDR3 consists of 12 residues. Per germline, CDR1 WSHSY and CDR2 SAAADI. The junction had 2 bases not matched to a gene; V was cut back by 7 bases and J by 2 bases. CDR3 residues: CASTGTAYEQYF. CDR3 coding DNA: TGCGCCAGCACCGGGACAGCCTACGAGCAGTACTTC.

The CDR3 DNA sequence: TGTGCCAGCGTGTTCCGGGACACTAACTATGGCTACACCTTC. It codes for CASVFRDTNYGYTF. The V call is TRBV2, the J call TRBJ1-2; D might be TRBD1 (6 bases). The CDR3 has 14 residues. Germline CDR1 SNHLY, CDR2 FYNNEI. The V end lost 8 bases, the J end lost 0 bases, and 13 bases lay between the germline ends.

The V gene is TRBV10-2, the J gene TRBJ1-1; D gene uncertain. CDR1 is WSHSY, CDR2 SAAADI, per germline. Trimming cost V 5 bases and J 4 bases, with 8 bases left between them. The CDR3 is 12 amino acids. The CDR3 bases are TGCGCCAGCAGTTTGGCCGCCACTGAAGCTTTCTTT. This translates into CASSLAATEAFF.

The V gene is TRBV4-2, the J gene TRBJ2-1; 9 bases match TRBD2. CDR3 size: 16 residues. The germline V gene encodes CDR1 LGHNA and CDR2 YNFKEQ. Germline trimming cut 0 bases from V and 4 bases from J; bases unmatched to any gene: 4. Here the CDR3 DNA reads TGTGCCAGCAGCCAAGAGGTAGCGGGGGTTTACAATGAGCAGTTCTTC. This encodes CASSQEVAGVYNEQFF.

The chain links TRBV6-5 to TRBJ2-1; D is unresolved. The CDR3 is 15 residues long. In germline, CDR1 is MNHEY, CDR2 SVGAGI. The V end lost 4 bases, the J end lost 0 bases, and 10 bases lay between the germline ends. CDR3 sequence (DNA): TGTGCCAGCAGTTCCCGGTGGGGCTCCTACAATGAGCAGTTCTTC. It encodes CASSSRWGSYNEQFF.

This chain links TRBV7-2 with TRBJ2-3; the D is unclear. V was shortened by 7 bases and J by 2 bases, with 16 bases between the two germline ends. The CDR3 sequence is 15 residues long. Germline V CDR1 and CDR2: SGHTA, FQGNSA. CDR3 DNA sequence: TGTGCCAGCAACATGGACGCTTCGTCCACAGATACGCAGTATTTT. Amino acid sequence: CASNMDASSTDTQYF.

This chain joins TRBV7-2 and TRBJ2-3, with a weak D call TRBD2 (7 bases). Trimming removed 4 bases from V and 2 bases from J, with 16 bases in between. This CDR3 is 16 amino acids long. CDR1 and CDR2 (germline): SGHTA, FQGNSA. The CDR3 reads CASSSLGGGYTDTQYF. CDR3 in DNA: TGTGCCAGCAGCTCTCTAGGGGGGGGGTACACAGATACGCAGTATTTT.

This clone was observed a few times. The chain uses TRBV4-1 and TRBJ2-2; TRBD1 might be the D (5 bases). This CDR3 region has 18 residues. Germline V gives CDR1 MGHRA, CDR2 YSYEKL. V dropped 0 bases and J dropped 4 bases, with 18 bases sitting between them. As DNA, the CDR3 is TGCGCCAGCAGCCAAGATACCCAGAAAGGGGTATCCACCGGGGAGCTGTTTTTT. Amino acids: CASSQDTQKGVSTGELFF.

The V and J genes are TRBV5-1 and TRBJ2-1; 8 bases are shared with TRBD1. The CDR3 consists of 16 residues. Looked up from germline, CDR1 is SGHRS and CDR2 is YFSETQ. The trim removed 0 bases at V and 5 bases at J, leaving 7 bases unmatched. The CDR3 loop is CASSLGGTGPHNEQFF. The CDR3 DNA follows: TGCGCCAGCAGCTTGGGTGGGACAGGTCCTCACAATGAGCAGTTCTTC.

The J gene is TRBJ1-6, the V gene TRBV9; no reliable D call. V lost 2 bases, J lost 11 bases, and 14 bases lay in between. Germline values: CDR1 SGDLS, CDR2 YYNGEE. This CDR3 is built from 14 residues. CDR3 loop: CASSVGGKWAPLHF. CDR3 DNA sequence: TGTGCCAGCAGCGTGGGTGGGAAGTGGGCACCCCTCCACTTT.

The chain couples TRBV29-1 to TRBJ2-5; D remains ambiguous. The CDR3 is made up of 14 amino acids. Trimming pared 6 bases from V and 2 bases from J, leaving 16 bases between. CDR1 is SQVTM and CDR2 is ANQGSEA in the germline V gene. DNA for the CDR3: TGCAGCGTAAGACCCTTAGGGTTTCAAGAGACCCAGTACTTC. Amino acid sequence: CSVRPLGFQETQYF.